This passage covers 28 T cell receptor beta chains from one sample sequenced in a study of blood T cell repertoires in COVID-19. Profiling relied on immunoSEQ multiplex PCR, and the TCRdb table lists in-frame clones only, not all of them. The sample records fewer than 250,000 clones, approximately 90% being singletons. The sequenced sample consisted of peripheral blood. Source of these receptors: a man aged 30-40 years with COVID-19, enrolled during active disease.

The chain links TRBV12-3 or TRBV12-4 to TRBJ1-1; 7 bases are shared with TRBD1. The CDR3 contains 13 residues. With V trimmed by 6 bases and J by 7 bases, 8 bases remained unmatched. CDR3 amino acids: CASRRQGFNEAFF. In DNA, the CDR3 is TGTGCCAGCAGGAGACAGGGTTTTAATGAAGCTTTCTTT.

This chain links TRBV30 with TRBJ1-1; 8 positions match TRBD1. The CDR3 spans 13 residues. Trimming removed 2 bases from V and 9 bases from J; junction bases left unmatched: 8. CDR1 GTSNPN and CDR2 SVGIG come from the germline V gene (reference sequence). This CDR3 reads CAWSPGQGEQAFF. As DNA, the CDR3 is TGTGCCTGGAGTCCCGGACAGGGAGAGCAAGCTTTCTTT.

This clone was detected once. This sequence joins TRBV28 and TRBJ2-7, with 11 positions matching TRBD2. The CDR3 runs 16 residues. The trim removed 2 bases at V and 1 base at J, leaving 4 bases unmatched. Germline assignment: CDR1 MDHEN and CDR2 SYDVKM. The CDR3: CASSLEGTSGSYEQYF. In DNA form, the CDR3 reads TGTGCCAGCAGTTTAGAAGGGACTAGCGGTTCCTACGAGCAGTACTTC.

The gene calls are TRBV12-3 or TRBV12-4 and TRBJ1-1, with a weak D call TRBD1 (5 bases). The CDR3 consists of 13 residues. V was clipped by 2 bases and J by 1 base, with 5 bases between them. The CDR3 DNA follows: TGTGCCAGCAGTTTACAGGGGAACACTGAAGCTTTCTTT. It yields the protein CASSLQGNTEAFF.

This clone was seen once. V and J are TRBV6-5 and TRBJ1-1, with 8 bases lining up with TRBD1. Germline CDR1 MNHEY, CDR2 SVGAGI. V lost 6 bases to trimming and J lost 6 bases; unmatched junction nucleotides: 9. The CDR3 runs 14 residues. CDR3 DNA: TGTGCCAGCAGGAACGCAGGGGGCGAGGCTGAAGCTTTCTTT. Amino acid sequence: CASRNAGGEAEAFF.

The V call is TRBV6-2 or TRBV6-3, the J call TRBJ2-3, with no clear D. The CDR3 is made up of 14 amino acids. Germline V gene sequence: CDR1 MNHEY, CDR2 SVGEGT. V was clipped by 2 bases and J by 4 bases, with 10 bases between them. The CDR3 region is CASSYKRVPDTQYF. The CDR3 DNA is TGTGCCAGCAGTTACAAGAGAGTCCCAGATACGCAGTATTTT.

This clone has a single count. The CDR3 reads CASREGQGLGTEAFF. The CDR3 region has the DNA TGTGCCAGCAGGGAGGGACAGGGCTTGGGCACTGAAGCTTTCTTT. The chain links TRBV27 to TRBJ1-1; 9 bases are a match to TRBD1. The germline V gene encodes CDR1 MNHEY and CDR2 SMNVEV (reference sequence). This CDR3 region has 15 residues. V lost 6 bases, J lost 4 bases, and 9 bases stayed unmatched.

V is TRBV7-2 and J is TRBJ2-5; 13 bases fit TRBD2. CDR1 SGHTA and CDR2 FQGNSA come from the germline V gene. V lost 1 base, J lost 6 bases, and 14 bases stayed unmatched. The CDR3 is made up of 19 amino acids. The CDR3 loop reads CASSLGYVGLAGVQKTQYF. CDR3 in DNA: TGTGCCAGCAGCTTAGGTTATGTAGGACTAGCGGGGGTCCAGAAGACCCAGTACTTC.

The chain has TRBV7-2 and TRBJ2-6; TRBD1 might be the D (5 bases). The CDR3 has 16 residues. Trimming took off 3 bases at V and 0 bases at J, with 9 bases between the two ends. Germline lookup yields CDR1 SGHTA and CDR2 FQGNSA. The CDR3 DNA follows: TGTGCCAGCAGCTTCGACAGTTTCTCTGGGGCCAACGTCCTGACTTTC. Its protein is CASSFDSFSGANVLTF.

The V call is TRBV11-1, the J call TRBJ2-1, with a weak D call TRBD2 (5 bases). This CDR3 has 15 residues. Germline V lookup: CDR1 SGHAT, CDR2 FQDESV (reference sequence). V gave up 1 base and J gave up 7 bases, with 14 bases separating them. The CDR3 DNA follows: TGTGCCAGCAGCTTAGGTGCTGCGGGTTTAAATGAGCAGTTCTTC. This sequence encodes CASSLGAAGLNEQFF.

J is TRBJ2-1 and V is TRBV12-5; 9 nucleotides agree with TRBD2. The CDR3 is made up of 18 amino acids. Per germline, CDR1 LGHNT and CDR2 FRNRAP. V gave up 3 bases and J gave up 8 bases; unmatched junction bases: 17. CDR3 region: CASGLESQVAGVVYEQFF. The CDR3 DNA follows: TGTGCTAGTGGTTTAGAGTCCCAGGTAGCGGGAGTCGTCTATGAGCAGTTCTTC.

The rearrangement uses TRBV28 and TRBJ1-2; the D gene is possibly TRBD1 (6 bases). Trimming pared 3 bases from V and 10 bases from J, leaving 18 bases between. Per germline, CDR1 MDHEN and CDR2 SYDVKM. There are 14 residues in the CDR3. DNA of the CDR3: TGTGCCAGCAGTTTCAATCATGCAGGGGAAGACTACACCTTC. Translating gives CASSFNHAGEDYTF.

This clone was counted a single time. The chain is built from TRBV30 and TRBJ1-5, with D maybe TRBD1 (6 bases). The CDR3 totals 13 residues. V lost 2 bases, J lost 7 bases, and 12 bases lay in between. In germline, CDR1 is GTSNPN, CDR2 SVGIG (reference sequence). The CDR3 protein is CAWSKGVRQPQHF. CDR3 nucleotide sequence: TGTGCCTGGAGTAAGGGGGTCCGGCAGCCCCAGCATTTT.

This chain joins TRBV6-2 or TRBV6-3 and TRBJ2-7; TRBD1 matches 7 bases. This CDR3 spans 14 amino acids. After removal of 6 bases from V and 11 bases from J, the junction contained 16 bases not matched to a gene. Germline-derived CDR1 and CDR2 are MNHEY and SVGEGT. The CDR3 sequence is CASSPRTGPLGEYF. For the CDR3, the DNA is TGTGCCAGCAGCCCCCGGACAGGACCGCTCGGGGAGTACTTC.

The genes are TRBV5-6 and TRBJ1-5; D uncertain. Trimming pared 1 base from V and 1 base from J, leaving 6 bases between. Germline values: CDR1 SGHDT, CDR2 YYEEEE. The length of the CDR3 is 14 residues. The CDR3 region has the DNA TGTGCCAGCAGCTTGTCAGGAAGCAATCAGCCCCAGCATTTT. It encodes CASSLSGSNQPQHF. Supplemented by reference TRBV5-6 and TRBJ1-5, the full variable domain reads DAGVTQSPTHLIKTRGQQVTLRCSPKSGHDTVSWYQQALGQGPQFIFQYYEEEERQRGNFPDRFSGHQFPNYSSELNVNALLLGDSALYLCASSLSGSNQPQHFGDGTRLSIL.

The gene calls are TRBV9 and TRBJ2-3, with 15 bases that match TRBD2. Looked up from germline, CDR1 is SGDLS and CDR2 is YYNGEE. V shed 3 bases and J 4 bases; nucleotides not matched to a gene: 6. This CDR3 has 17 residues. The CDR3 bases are TGTGCCAGCAGCGAGGGACTAGCGGGAGGAGCCGCAGATACGCAGTATTTT. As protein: CASSEGLAGGAADTQYF.

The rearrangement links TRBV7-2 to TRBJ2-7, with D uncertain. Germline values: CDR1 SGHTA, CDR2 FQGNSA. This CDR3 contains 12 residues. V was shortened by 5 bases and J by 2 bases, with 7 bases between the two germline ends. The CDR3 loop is CASSLRAYEQYF. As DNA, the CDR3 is TGTGCCAGCAGCCTACGGGCCTACGAGCAGTACTTC.

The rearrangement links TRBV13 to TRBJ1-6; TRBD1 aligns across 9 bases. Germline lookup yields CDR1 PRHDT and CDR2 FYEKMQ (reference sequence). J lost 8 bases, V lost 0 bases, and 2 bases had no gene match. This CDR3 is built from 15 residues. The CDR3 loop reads CASSLGRTGDSPLHF. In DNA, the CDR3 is TGTGCCAGCAGCTTAGGCCGGACAGGGGATTCACCCCTCCACTTT.

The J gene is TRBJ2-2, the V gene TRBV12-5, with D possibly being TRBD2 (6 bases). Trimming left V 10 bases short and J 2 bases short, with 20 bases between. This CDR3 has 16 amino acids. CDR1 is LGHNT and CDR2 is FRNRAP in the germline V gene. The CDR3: CATPKVPGLNTGELFF. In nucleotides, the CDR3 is TGTGCTACACCTAAGGTTCCGGGACTCAACACCGGGGAGCTGTTTTTT.

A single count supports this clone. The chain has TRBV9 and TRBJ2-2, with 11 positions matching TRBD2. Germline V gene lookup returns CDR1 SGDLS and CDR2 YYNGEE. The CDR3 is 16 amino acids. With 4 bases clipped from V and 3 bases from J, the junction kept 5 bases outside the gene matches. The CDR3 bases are TGTGCCAGCAGCCCGCGGACTAGCGGGTACACCGGGGAGCTGTTTTTT. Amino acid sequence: CASSPRTSGYTGELFF.

The CDR3 DNA follows: TGTGCCAGCAGCGTAGGGGGGCTTGCCTACGAGCAGTACTTC. Translation gives CASSVGGLAYEQYF. The V and J genes are TRBV9 and TRBJ2-7; tentatively, D is TRBD1 (6 bases). The CDR3 covers 14 residues. The germline V gene has CDR1 SGDLS and CDR2 YYNGEE. Trimming stripped 0 bases from V and 2 bases from J, with 9 bases between.

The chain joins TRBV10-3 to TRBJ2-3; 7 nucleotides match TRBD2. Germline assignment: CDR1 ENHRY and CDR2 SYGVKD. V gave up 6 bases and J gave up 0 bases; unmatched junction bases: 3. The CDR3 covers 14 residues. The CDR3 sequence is CAISGAGSTDTQYF. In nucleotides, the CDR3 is TGTGCCATCAGCGGAGCGGGGAGCACAGATACGCAGTATTTT.

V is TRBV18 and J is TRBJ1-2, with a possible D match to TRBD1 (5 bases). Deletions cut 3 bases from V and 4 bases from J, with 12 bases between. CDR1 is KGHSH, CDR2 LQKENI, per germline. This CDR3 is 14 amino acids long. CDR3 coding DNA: TGTGCCAGCTCACCTGACAGCCTAGTCTATGGCTACACCTTC. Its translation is CASSPDSLVYGYTF. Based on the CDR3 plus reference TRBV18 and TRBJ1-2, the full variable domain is NAGVMQNPRHLVRRRGQEARLRCSPMKGHSHVYWYRQLPEEGLKFMVYLQKENIIDESGMPKERFSAEFPKEGPSILRIQQVVRGDSAAYFCASSPDSLVYGYTFGSGTRLTVV.

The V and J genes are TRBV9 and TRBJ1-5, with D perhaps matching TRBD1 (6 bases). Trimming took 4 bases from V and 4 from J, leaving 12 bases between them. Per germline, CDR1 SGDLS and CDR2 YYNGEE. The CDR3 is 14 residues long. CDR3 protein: CASSPQGGNQPQHF. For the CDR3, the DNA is TGTGCCAGCAGCCCACAGGGTGGAAATCAGCCCCAGCATTTT. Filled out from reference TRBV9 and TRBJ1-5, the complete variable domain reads DSGVTQTPKHLITATGQRVTLRCSPRSGDLSVYWYQQSLDQGLQFLIQYYNGEERAKGNILERFSAQQFPDLHSELNLSSLELGDSALYFCASSPQGGNQPQHFGDGTRLSIL.

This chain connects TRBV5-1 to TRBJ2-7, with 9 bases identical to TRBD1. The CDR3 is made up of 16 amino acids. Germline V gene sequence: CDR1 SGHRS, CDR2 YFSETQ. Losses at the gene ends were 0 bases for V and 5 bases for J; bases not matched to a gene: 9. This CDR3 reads CASSLGGTGRNHEQYF. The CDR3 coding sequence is TGCGCCAGCAGCTTGGGGGGGACAGGGAGGAACCACGAGCAGTACTTC.

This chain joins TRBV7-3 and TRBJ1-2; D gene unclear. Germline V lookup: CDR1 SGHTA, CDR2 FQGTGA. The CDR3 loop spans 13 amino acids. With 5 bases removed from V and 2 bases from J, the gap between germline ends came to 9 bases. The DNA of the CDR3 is TGTGCCAGCAGCGTAGACGGGAACTATGGCTACACCTTC. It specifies CASSVDGNYGYTF.

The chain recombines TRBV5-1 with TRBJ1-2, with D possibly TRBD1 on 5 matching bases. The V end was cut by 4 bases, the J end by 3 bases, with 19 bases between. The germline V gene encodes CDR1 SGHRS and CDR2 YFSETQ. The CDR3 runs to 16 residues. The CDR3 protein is CASSRGSGPRDYGYTF. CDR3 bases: TGCGCCAGCAGCCGGGGGAGCGGTCCTAGGGACTATGGCTACACCTTC. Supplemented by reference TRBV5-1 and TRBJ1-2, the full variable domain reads KAGVTQTPRYLIKTRGQQVTLSCSPISGHRSVSWYQQTPGQGLQFLFEYFSETQRNKGNFPGRFSGRQFSNSRSEMNVSTLELGDSALYLCASSRGSGPRDYGYTFGSGTRLTVV.

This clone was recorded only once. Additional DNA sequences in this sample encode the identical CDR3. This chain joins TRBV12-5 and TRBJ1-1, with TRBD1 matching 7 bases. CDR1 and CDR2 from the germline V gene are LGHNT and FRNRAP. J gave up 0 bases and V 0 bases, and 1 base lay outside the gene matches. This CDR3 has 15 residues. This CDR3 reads CASGLVRGLNTEAFF. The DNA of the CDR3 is TGTGCTAGTGGTTTGGTTAGGGGGCTGAACACTGAAGCTTTCTTT.